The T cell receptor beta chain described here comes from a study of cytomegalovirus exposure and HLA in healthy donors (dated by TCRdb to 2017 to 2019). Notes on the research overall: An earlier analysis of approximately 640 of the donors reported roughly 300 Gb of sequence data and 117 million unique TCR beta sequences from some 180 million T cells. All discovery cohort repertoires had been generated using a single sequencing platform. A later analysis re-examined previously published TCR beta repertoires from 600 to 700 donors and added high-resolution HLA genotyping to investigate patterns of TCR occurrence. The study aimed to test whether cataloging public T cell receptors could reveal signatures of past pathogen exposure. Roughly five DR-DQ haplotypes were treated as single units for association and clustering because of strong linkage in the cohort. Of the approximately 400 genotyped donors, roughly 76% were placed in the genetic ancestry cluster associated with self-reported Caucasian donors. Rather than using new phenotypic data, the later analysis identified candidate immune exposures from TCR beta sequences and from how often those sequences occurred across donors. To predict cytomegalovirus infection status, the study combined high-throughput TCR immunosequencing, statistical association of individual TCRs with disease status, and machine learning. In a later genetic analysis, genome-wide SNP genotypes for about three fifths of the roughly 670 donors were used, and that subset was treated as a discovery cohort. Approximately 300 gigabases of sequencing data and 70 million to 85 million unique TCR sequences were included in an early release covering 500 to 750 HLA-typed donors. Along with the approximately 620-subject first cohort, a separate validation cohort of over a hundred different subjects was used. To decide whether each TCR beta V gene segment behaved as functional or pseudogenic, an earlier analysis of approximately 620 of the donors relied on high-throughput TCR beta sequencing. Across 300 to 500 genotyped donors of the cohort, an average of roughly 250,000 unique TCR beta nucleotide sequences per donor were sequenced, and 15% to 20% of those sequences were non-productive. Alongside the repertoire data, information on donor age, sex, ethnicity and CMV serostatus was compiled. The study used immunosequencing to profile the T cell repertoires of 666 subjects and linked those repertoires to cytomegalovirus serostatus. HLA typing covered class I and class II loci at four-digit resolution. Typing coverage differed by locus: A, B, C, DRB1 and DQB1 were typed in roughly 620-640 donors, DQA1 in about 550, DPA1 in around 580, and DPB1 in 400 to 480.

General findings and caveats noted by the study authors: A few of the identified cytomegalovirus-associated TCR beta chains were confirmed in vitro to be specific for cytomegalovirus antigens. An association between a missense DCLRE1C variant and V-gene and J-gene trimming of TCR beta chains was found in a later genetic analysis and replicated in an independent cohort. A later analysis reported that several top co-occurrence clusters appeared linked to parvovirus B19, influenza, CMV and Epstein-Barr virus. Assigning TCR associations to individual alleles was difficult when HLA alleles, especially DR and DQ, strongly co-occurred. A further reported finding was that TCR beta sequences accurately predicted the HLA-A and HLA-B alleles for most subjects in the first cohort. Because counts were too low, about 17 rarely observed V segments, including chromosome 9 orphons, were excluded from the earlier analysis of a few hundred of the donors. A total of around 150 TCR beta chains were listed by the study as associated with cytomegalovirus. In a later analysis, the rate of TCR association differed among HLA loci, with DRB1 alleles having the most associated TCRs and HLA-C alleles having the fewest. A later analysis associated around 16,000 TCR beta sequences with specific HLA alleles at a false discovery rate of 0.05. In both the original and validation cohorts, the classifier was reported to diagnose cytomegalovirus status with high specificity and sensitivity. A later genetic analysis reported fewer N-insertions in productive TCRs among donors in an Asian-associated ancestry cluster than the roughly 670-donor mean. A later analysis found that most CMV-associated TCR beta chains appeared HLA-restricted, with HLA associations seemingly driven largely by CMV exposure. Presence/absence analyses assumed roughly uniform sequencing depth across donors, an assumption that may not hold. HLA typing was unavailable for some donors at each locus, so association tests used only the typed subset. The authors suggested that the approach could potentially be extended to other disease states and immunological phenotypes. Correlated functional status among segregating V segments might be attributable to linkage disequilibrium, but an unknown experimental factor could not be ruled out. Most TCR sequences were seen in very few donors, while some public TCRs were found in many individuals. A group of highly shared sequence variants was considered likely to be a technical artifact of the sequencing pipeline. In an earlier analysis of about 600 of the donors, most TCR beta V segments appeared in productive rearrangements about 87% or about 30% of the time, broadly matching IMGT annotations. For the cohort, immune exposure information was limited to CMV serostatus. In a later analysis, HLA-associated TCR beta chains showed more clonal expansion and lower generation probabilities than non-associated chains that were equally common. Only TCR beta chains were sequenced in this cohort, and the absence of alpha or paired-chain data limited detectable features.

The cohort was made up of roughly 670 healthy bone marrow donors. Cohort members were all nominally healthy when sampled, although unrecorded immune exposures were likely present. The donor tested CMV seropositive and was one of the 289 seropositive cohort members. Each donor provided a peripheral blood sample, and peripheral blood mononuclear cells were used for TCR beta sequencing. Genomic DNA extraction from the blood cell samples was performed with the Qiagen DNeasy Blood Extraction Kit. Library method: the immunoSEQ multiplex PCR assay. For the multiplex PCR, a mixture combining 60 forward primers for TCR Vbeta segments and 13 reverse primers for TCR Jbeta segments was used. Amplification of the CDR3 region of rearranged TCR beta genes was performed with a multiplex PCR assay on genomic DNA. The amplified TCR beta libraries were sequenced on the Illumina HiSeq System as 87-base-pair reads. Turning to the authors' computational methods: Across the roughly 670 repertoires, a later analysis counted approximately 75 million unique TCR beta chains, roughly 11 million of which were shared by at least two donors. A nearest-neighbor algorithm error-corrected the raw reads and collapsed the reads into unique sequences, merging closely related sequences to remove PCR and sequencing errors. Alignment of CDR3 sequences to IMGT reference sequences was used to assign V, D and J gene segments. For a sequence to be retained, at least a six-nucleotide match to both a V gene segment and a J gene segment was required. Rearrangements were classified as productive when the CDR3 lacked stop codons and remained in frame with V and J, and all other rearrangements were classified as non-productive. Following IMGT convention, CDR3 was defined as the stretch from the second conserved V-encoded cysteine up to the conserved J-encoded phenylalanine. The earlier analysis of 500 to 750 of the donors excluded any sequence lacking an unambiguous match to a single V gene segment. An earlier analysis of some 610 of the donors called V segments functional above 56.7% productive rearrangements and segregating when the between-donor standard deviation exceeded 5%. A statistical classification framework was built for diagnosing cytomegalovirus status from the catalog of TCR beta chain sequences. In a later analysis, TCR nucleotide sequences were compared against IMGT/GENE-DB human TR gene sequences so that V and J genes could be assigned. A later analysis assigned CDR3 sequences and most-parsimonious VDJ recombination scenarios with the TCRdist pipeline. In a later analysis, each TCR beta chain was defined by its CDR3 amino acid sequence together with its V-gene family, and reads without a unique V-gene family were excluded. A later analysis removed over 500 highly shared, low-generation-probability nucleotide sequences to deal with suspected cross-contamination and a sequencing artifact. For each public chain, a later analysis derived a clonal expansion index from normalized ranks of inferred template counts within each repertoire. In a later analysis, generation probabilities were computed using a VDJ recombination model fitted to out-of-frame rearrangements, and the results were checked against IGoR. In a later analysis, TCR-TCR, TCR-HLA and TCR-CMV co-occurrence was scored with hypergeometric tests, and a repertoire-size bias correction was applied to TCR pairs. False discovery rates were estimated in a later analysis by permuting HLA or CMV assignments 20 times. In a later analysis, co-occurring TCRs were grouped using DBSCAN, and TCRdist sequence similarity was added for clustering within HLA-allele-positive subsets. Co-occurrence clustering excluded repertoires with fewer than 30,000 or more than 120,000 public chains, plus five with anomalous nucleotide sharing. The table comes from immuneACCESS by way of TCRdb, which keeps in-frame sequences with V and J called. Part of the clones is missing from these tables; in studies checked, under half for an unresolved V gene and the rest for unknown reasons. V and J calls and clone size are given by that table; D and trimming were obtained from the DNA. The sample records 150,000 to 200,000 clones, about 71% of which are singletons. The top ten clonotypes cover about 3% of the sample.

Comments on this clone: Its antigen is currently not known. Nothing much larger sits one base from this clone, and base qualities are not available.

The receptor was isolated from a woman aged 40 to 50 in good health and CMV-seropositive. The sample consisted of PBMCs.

The CDR3 reads CASSRLVGETQYF. The sequenced DNA: TGCGCCAGCAGCCGACTAGTAGGGGAGACCCAGTACTTC. The V gene is TRBV5-1 and the J gene is TRBJ2-5, and TRBD2 may be the D gene, going by 6 matching bases. Trimming takes 4 bases from V and 5 bases from J, and the germline ends sit 12 bases apart. The germline V gene supplies CDR1 SGHRS and CDR2 YFSETQ. The CDR3 numbers 13 residues from cysteine through phenylalanine. Left in the record is the CDR3 DNA by itself, 39 bases read in frame from the first base. With all but the CDR3 taken from the reference TRBV5-1 and TRBJ2-5 genes, the full variable domain is: KAGVTQTPRYLIKTRGQQVTLSCSPISGHRSVSWYQQTPGQGLQFLFEYFSETQRNKGNFPGRFSGRQFSNSRSEMNVSTLELGDSALYLCASSRLVGETQYFGPGTRLLVL.